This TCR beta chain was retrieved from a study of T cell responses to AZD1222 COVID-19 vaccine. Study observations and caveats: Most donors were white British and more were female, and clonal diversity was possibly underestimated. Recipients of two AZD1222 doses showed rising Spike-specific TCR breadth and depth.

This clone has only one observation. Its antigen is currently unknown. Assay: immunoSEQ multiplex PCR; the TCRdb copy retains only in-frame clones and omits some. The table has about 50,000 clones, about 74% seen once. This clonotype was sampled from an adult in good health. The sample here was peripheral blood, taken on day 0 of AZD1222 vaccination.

Here the CDR3 reads CAWSGNNEQFF. The CDR3 DNA sequence: TGTGCCTGGAGTGGAAACAATGAGCAGTTCTTC. This sequence joins TRBV30 and TRBJ2-1; the D is unclear. Trimming stripped 1 base from V and 5 bases from J, with 3 bases between. Germline-derived CDR1 and CDR2 are GTSNPN and SVGIG (reference sequence). The CDR3 consists of 11 residues.